A selection of T cell receptor beta chains follows, all from one sample in a study of T cells in Graves' hyperthyroidism and ophthalmopathy. TCRdb called the multiplex PCR reads again in MiXCR, with one record for every CDR3 protein. The table has 550,000 to 800,000 distinct CDR3 sequences, roughly 17% seen once. The sequencing sample was made of blood. The receptors originated from a man aged 18 to 30 with Graves' hyperthyroidism. The CDR3 runs from the conserved cysteine through the conserved F or W. A D gene is named only where the DNA matches it firmly. Clone size is not always given. Where it is, it says once, few, many or a class for expanded clones.

CAWSVQGAYEQFF TGTGCCTGGAGTGTACAGGGGGCGTATGAGCAGTTCTTC TRBV30 TRBD1 13 TRBJ2-1 few
CASSLAGDLETQYF TGTGCCAGCAGCTTAGCGGGAGATCTGGAGACCCAGTACTTC TRBV27 TRBD2 14 TRBJ2-5 many
CASSFGGGANEQFF TGTGCCAGCAGTTTCGGGGGGGGCGCGAATGAGCAGTTCTTC TRBV27 TRBD2 14 TRBJ2-1 .
CASSLSPDFVGNQPQHF TGTGCCAGCAGTTTATCTCCGGATTTTGTGGGCAATCAGCCCCAGCATTTT TRBV28 . 17 TRBJ1-5 .
CASSQGGGFEAFF TGTGCCAGCAGCCAGGGGGGGGGGTTTGAAGCTTTCTTT TRBV3-1 . 13 TRBJ1-1 .
CASSSSASGISTQYF TGTGCCAGCAGTTCCTCGGCTAGCGGGATCTCAACCCAGTACTTC TRBV27 TRBD2 15 TRBJ2-5 .
CASSSGTTERETQYF TGTGCCAGCAGTTCCGGGACTACCGAGCGAGAGACCCAGTACTTC TRBV6-2/TRBV6-3 TRBD2 15 TRBJ2-5 many
CASSPLGQGYNEQFF TGTGCCAGCTCACCACTGGGACAGGGCTACAATGAGCAGTTCTTC TRBV18 TRBD1 15 TRBJ2-1 many
CASSDVGFGNTEAFF TGTGCCAGCAGTGATGTCGGGTTTGGGAACACTGAAGCTTTCTTT TRBV2 . 15 TRBJ1-1 many
CASSLAPNQPQHF TGCGCCAGCAGCTTGGCCCCCAATCAGCCCCAGCATTTT TRBV5-1 . 13 TRBJ1-5 .
CASSFFRQGNGYTF TGTGCCAGCAGTTTTTTTCGACAGGGTAATGGCTACACCTTC TRBV27 TRBD1 14 TRBJ1-2 .
CASSTDRVDIQYF TGTGCCAGCAGTACGGACAGGGTGGACATTCAGTACTTC TRBV5-5 TRBD1 13 TRBJ2-4 many
CASSSLVNSYNEQFF TGTGCCAGCAGTTCCTTAGTTAACTCCTACAATGAGCAGTTCTTC TRBV28 . 15 TRBJ2-1 many
CASKTGANYGYTF TGTGCCAGCAAAACAGGAGCTAACTATGGCTACACCTTC TRBV6-1 . 13 TRBJ1-2 .
CASSYSGGGTEAFF TGTGCCAGCAGTTACTCTGGAGGGGGCACTGAAGCTTTCTTT TRBV6-2/TRBV6-3 . 14 TRBJ1-1 .
CASSLSRTRLTYEQYF TGTGCCAGCAGTCTCTCCAGGACACGGCTAACCTACGAGCAGTACTTC TRBV28 . 16 TRBJ2-7 many
CASTSPSGETQYF TGTGCCAGCACCTCCCCCTCAGGGGAGACCCAGTACTTC TRBV28 . 13 TRBJ2-5 few
CASSWGLAGPEGTQYF TGTGCCAGCAGCTGGGGACTAGCGGGCCCGGAGGGGACCCAGTACTTC TRBV5-4 TRBD2 16 TRBJ2-5 .